This paragraph reports one T cell receptor (beta chain). The germline gives CDR1 SGHAT, CDR2 FQNNGV. V was trimmed by 4 bases and J by 9 bases, leaving 7 bases between them. The CDR3 spans 11 residues. Original methodology: Reference gene primer amplification gave nucleated cell count estimates. The table came from immunoSEQ multiplex PCR; TCRdb's copy has only in-frame clones and leaves some out. V and J calls and clone size are those listed in that table; D and trimming were worked out from the DNA. The sample consists of over 200,000 clones, roughly nine tenths of them appearing once. This sample is drawn from a study of blood T cell repertoires in COVID-19. Study background: Sites across the United States, Italy and Spain contributed samples from acute and convalescent COVID-19.

Sequenced input: PBMCs or T cells enriched from blood (not recorded which). The chain joins TRBV11-2 to TRBJ2-1, with a tentative D call TRBD1 (5 bases). This receptor was identified in a human donor in a cohort exposed to, infected with or recovered from COVID-19 (not recorded which). The donor label of this sample is uncertain. The CDR3 DNA sequence: TGTGCCAGCAGCTCCCAGGGTGAGCAGTTCTTC. Translating it yields CASSSQGEQFF. Full variable domain (remainder filled in from reference TRBV11-2 and TRBJ2-1): EAGVAQSPRYKIIEKRQSVAFWCNPISGHATLYWYQQILGQGPKLLIQFQNNGVVDDSQLPKDRFSAERLKGVDSTLKIQPAKLEDSAVYLCASSSQGEQFFGPGTRLTVL.